One T cell receptor (beta chain) is described in this entry. This clonotype showed up many times. Its antigen target is currently unknown. Nothing much larger sits one base from this clone, and base qualities are not available. This sample stems from a study of T cell repertoires in cytomegalovirus infection (dated by TCRdb to the late 2010s). Background on the whole study: Donor HLA type was relevant to the analysis, as public TCR beta signatures indicated carriage of CMV infection together with the matching HLA type.

Summary of the overall study and its limitations: The ex vivo response was dominated by HLA-C-restricted CMV-specific TCR beta clonotypes, which also provided the single most frequent clonotype in two of eight donors. Carriers of CMV infection plus the relevant HLA type were discriminated by the cumulative frequency of public TCR beta family members in the study cohort and in an independent 352-donor cohort.

TCRdb names Illumina HiSeq 1500 as the instrument used. Clones were called with MiXCR by TCRdb after fastp trimmed the public reads at Q25, and only in-frame beta chains were retained. When rows share a CDR3 protein, they turn into one entry using the most common DNA and genes. The sample table shows 100,000 or so distinct CDR3 sequences, and less than 25% are seen once. The ten most abundant clones make up about two fifths of the sample. Its CDR3 holds 20 amino acids, cysteine through phenylalanine. The retained sequence is limited to the CDR3, 60 bases, with the frame set at the first base. CDR1 and CDR2 were assigned from the germline V gene as SGHTA and FQGNSA. V ends up 3 bases short and J 0 bases short, with an unmatched junction base count of 17.

The chain is made from TRBV7-2 and TRBJ1-3; 7 nucleotides in the junction match TRBD1. The receptor's source is a human donor in good health (CMV status not recorded). Some clones in this sample may be carry-over from other donors' samples. Material for sequencing was CD8+ T cells from PBMCs. Here is the DNA: TGTGCCAGCAGCTTGCCCTCTCAGGAGGGGGCTCCACGCTCTGGAAACACCATATATTTT. Its protein is CASSLPSQEGAPRSGNTIYF.